Below, 3 T cell receptor beta chains from the same sample are listed, as sequenced in a study of tumor and adjacent non-tumor tissue in lung cancer (dated by TCRdb to 2016 to 2019). RNA was extracted from bulk unsorted tissue and checked for quality with a NanoDrop ND-1000 and an Agilent 2100. The protocol used for the library was multiplex PCR. Sequencing took place on an Illumina HiSeq 2500. TCRbeta libraries were built by three rounds of nested PCR using primers (Table S4), following protocols modified from ARM-PCR. The raw public reads went through TCRdb reprocessing: fastp at Q25, MiXCR clone calling, in-frame beta chains kept. Identical CDR3 proteins give one entry, which carries the most common genes and DNA. Across this sample there are 71,000 or so distinct CDR3 sequences, with roughly 80% seen only once. The ten largest account for 10% to 15% of the sample. The sample comprised lung tumor tissue. The origin of the receptors is a woman between 50 and 59 years old with non-small cell lung cancer.

DNA of the CDR3: TGTATCAGCAGTTTTGGGGACCAAGAGACCCAGTACTTC. Protein product: CISSFGDQETQYF. This rearrangement joins TRBV12-3 or TRBV12-4 to TRBJ2-5; D gene unclear. This CDR3 is built from 13 residues.

The chain combines TRBV11-3 with TRBJ2-1; the D gene could be TRBD1 or TRBD2 (5 bases each). This CDR3 comprises 13 residues. Germline V gene data show CDR1 as SGHNT and CDR2 as YENEEA. The CDR3 spells CTCSLIEGNEQFF. DNA of the CDR3: TGTACCTGCAGCTTAATTGAGGGGAATGAGCAGTTCTTC.

Turning to this clonotype: The junction does not match germline at one end; this may be a read error. This chain joins TRBV4-1 and TRBJ2-4; either TRBD1 or TRBD2 may fit D (5 bases each). The CDR3 consists of 15 residues. The germline V gene encodes CDR1 MGHRA and CDR2 YSYEKL. The CDR3 DNA reads as TGCGCCAGCAACCCGTCGTGGGGGACCAAAAACATTCAGTATTTC. Its translation: CASNPSWGTKNIQYF.